These 23 T cell receptor beta chains share one sample of origin, sequenced in a study of response to subunit inactivated influenza vaccine. Each CDR3 protein is one row after TCRdb ran MiXCR on the RT-PCR reads. Of about 570,000 distinct CDR3 sequences listed, approximately 11% are singletons. This sample also appeared in a second study, on T cells expressing NK-cell markers. As reported in that work: In generating TCR beta cDNA, 5'RACE template switching with UMIs was used.

Sequenced here: PBMCs from blood, sampled on the day of vaccination. These receptors came from a man over 45 who received an inactivated influenza vaccine.

This chain connects TRBV20-1 to TRBJ2-7; D assignment may be TRBD1 or TRBD2 (5 bases each). CDR1 and CDR2 from the germline V gene are DFQATT and SNEGSKA (reference sequence). The V and J ends lost 0 bases and 3 bases respectively, with 9 bases between them. The CDR3 is made up of 13 amino acids. As DNA, the CDR3 is TGCAGTGCTAGAGAGGGACCGTTCTACGAGCAGTACTTC. Translated: CSAREGPFYEQYF.

The rearrangement uses TRBV20-1 and TRBJ1-4; D unresolved. The ends were cut back, 6 bases at V and 8 bases at J, with 7 bases in the middle. CDR3 length equals 10 residues. CDR1 is DFQATT and CDR2 is SNEGSKA in the germline V gene (reference sequence). The CDR3 here is CSARGEKLFF. CDR3 bases: TGCAGTGCCCGCGGGGAAAAACTGTTTTTT.

This clonotype has only a few counts. The chain employs TRBV20-1 and TRBJ1-1, with a weak D call TRBD1 (6 bases). The CDR3 is made up of 13 amino acids. Germline-derived CDR1 and CDR2 are DFQATT and SNEGSKA (reference sequence). Trimming took 6 bases from V and 5 from J, leaving 16 bases between them. The CDR3 sequence is CSAMEGGDTEAFF. The CDR3 bases are TGCAGTGCCATGGAGGGGGGAGATACTGAAGCTTTCTTT.

This clonotype was counted between two and nine times. The V call is TRBV29-1, the J call TRBJ2-5; TRBD2 matches at 7 bases. The CDR3 is made up of 15 amino acids. The germline gives CDR1 SQVTM, CDR2 ANQGSEA. J was trimmed by 3 bases and V by 5 bases; bases with no gene match: 12. The CDR3 DNA reads as TGCAGCGTTAGGCTCAGGCCTAGCGGTGAAGAGACCCAGTACTTC. Residues: CSVRLRPSGEETQYF.

This clonotype turned up a few times. The chain joins TRBV5-1 to TRBJ1-4, with 8 bases identical to TRBD1. The V and J ends lost 2 bases and 8 bases, in that order; junction bases with no gene match: 5. The CDR3 length is 14 residues. CDR1 is SGHRS, CDR2 YFSETQ, per germline. The CDR3 DNA is TGCGCCAGCAGCTTCGGACAGGGACGAGAAAAACTGTTTTTT. As protein: CASSFGQGREKLFF.

This clonotype was counted only a few times. The chain has TRBV20-1 and TRBJ1-1, with TRBD1 matching over 8 bases. CDR3 length: 14 residues. Per the germline V gene, CDR1 is DFQATT and CDR2 is SNEGSKA (reference sequence). V was pared by 5 bases and J by 4 bases, with 9 bases of the junction left unmatched. CDR3 nucleotide sequence: TGCAGTGCTCCGACAGGGGAACTTGGCACTGAAGCTTTCTTT. This encodes CSAPTGELGTEAFF.

This clonotype occurred once. This may arise from a read error, as a much more abundant clone is one base away. The rearrangement links TRBV4-3 to TRBJ2-2; 7 nucleotides agree with TRBD1. In germline, CDR1 is LGHNA, CDR2 YSLEER. The CDR3 loop spans 15 amino acids. The CDR3, as DNA: TGCGCCAGCAGCCAAGTGACAGGGAACACCGGGAAGCTGTTTTTT. It specifies CASSQVTGNTGKLFF.

The chain has TRBV7-8 and TRBJ2-5; 10 bases are a match to TRBD1. From germline, CDR1 is SGHVS and CDR2 FQNEAQ. V lost 4 bases, J lost 4 bases, and 3 bases stayed unmatched. The CDR3 is 14 residues long. CDR3 residues: CASSYDRGLETQYF. The CDR3 coding sequence is TGTGCCAGCAGCTATGACAGGGGGCTAGAGACCCAGTACTTC. The entire variable domain, with the rest obtained from reference TRBV7-8 and TRBJ2-5, is as follows: GAGVSQSPRYKVAKRGQDVALRCDPISGHVSLFWYQQALGQGPEFLTYFQNEAQLDKSGLPSDRFFAERPEGSVSTLKIQRTQQEDSAVYLCASSYDRGLETQYFGPGTRLLVL.

In its sample, this clonotype was seen a few times. The V and J genes are TRBV7-3 and TRBJ2-5; 8 nucleotides align to TRBD1. This CDR3 has 13 amino acids. With 10 bases clipped from V and 5 bases from J, the junction kept 9 bases outside the gene matches. Looked up from germline, CDR1 is SGHTA and CDR2 is FQGTGA. As DNA, the CDR3 is TGTGCCAACAGGGGGGCCTTGGGGGAGACCCAGTACTTC. Its translation: CANRGALGETQYF.

V usage is TRBV6-1 and J usage is TRBJ2-7; TRBD1 is a possible D gene (5 bases). The V and J ends lost 1 base and 6 bases respectively, with 13 bases between them. Germline V CDR1 and CDR2: MNHNS, SASEGT. CDR3 size: 14 residues. CDR3 nucleotide sequence: TGTGCCAGCAGTGAAGTGATAGGGGCCGGCGAGCAGTACTTC. Its protein product is CASSEVIGAGEQYF.

This clonotype was counted ten times or more. The chain couples TRBV19 to TRBJ2-1, with 9 bases aligning to TRBD1. This CDR3 is built from 16 residues. After removal of 5 bases from V and 8 bases from J, the junction contained 13 bases not matched to a gene. Per the germline V gene, CDR1 is LNHDA and CDR2 is SQIVND (reference sequence). The CDR3 loop is CASSYRDREFNDEQFF. The CDR3 DNA follows: TGTGCCAGTAGTTACCGGGACAGGGAGTTCAACGATGAGCAGTTCTTC.

This clonotype came up many times. V is TRBV5-1 and J is TRBJ1-1, with 9 bases fitting TRBD1. The CDR3 totals 15 residues. V was pared by 4 bases and J by 5 bases, with 9 bases of the junction left unmatched. Germline CDR1 SGHRS, CDR2 YFSETQ. Here the CDR3 DNA reads TGCGCCAGCAGCCACTGGGACAGGGAGAATACTGAAGCTTTCTTT. Translation gives CASSHWDRENTEAFF.

The chain is built from TRBV4-2 and TRBJ2-1; TRBD2 aligns across 7 bases. Trimming removed 1 base from V and 2 bases from J; junction bases left unmatched: 5. The CDR3 is 16 residues long. Germline CDR1 reads LGHNA; CDR2 reads YNFKEQ. CDR3 nucleotide sequence: TGTGCCAGCAGCCAAGCTCTAGCGGTGACCTACAATGAGCAGTTCTTC. Encoded protein: CASSQALAVTYNEQFF.

This clonotype has ten or more counts. One end of the junction does not line up with germline, which may come from a read error. This sequence joins TRBV20-1 and TRBJ2-7; D is unclear. Germline V gives CDR1 DFQATT, CDR2 SNEGSKA (reference sequence). The CDR3 covers 10 residues. This chain's CDR3 is CSVRKNEQYF. The CDR3 nucleotides read TGCAGTGTTAGAAAGAACGAGCAGTACTTC.

The chain carries TRBV19 and TRBJ1-2; 9 bases are a match to TRBD1. CDR1 is LNHDA, CDR2 SQIVND, per germline (reference sequence). CDR3 length equals 15 residues. J was trimmed by 2 bases and V by 3 bases; bases with no gene match: 4. CDR3 DNA: TGTGCCAGTAGTATTTCGACAGGGGGGAACTATGGCTACACCTTC. It is translated as CASSISTGGNYGYTF.

Many counts were recorded for this clonotype. This sequence joins TRBV6-2 or TRBV6-3 and TRBJ1-5; 10 bases map to TRBD1. J was trimmed by 5 bases and V by 6 bases; bases with no gene match: 4. The CDR3 contains 14 residues. From germline, CDR1 is MNHEY and CDR2 SVGEGT. The CDR3 reads CASSETGGYQPQHF. The CDR3 region has the DNA TGTGCCAGCAGCGAGACAGGGGGCTATCAGCCCCAGCATTTT.

The chain has TRBV6-1 and TRBJ2-7; TRBD1 matches 9 bases. Looked up from germline, CDR1 is MNHNS and CDR2 is SASEGT. The V segment lost 0 bases and the J segment 2 bases; nucleotides outside the gene matches: 2. The CDR3 consists of 15 residues. CDR3 region: CASSEAGTGTYEQYF. The CDR3 coding sequence is TGTGCCAGCAGTGAAGCAGGGACAGGGACCTACGAGCAGTACTTC.

The genes are TRBV5-1 and TRBJ1-6, with 7 bases identical to TRBD1. Looked up from germline, CDR1 is SGHRS and CDR2 is YFSETQ. The CDR3 length is 16 residues. Trimming removed 3 bases from V and 2 bases from J; junction bases left unmatched: 5. The CDR3 nucleotides read TGCGCCAGCAGCTCGGGACAGAGACCCTATAATTCACCCCTCCACTTT. It translates to CASSSGQRPYNSPLHF.

The chain combines TRBV11-1 with TRBJ2-5, with D perhaps TRBD2 (5 bases). Germline lookup yields CDR1 SGHAT and CDR2 FQDESV (reference sequence). The V and J ends lost 2 bases and 0 bases respectively, with 22 bases between them. The CDR3 contains 19 residues. Here the CDR3 reads CASSLSGGTRQPYQETQYF. The CDR3 bases are TGTGCCAGCAGCTTAAGCGGTGGTACGCGACAACCGTACCAAGAGACCCAGTACTTC.

This clonotype was observed many times. The chain combines TRBV11-2 with TRBJ2-3, with 7 nucleotides matching TRBD1. The CDR3 covers 14 residues. Germline assignment: CDR1 SGHAT and CDR2 FQNNGV. Losses at the gene ends were 6 bases for V and 2 bases for J; bases not matched to a gene: 5. CDR3 protein: CASRPTGFTDTQYF. DNA for the CDR3: TGTGCCAGCAGACCGACAGGGTTCACAGATACGCAGTATTTT.

The V gene is TRBV18, the J gene TRBJ1-5, with 7 bases aligning to TRBD1. CDR1 KGHSH and CDR2 LQKENI come from the germline V gene. The junction had 6 bases not matched to a gene; V was cut back by 6 bases and J by 1 base. The CDR3 has 15 amino acids. This CDR3 reads CASSLDRDSNQPQHF. The CDR3 coding sequence is TGTGCCAGCTCCCTCGACAGGGACAGCAATCAGCCCCAGCATTTT.

The J gene is TRBJ2-7, the V gene TRBV29-1; TRBD1 matches 10 bases. Trimming cost V 6 bases and J 2 bases; bases outside gene matches: 16. Per the germline V gene, CDR1 is SQVTM and CDR2 is ANQGSEA. This CDR3 spans 17 amino acids. In DNA, the CDR3 is TGCAGCGTGAGGGTCCCGGGACAGGGGCGAAGTCCCTACGAGCAGTACTTC. It is translated as CSVRVPGQGRSPYEQYF.

In this sample, this clonotype turned up many times. The chain recombines TRBV5-1 with TRBJ2-1; 8 bases map to TRBD2. The length of the CDR3 is 16 residues. Per the germline V gene, CDR1 is SGHRS and CDR2 is YFSETQ. V lost 2 bases and J lost 5; bases outside the gene matches: 9. The CDR3 loop is CASSFSGTSVNNEQFF. CDR3 nucleotides: TGCGCCAGCAGCTTTTCCGGGACTAGTGTAAACAATGAGCAGTTCTTC.